This record covers a single T cell receptor beta chain. The sample comes from a study of T cell changes during pregnancy in multiple sclerosis. Produced via immunoSEQ multiplex PCR; TCRdb's table is partial and in-frame only. The sample lists tens of thousands of clones, over 90% occurring once. Germline V gene sequence: CDR1 SEHNR, CDR2 FQNEAQ (reference sequence). CDR3 length: 15 amino acids. V was trimmed by 1 base and J by 0 bases, leaving 9 bases between them. The specimen was CD4+ T cells from peripheral blood mononuclear cells, collected in the third trimester of pregnancy. This chain links TRBV7-9 with TRBJ1-2; the D gene is possibly TRBD1 (5 bases). This clonotype was obtained from a female donor in good health, enrolled as a control in a pregnancy study. CDR3 sequence: CASSLGRTPNYGYTF. The CDR3 DNA is TGTGCCAGCAGCTTAGGAAGGACACCTAACTATGGCTACACCTTC.